This T cell receptor (beta chain) was documented in a study of beta chain features in type 1 diabetes. Study-wide findings and caveats: Moderate but significant shortening of TCRB CDR3s was recorded in all four CD4+ subsets from Type 1 diabetes patients.

The entirety of the isolated RNA underwent reverse transcription, so expressed TCRB transcripts were sequenced. Libraries were prepared by immunoSEQ multiplex PCR; TCRdb keeps only in-frame clonotypes and omits some of them. The sample yields around 300,000 clones, approximately 11% seen once. As for this clone: Its matching antigen is unknown.

CDR1 and CDR2 from the germline V gene are SGHRS and YFSETQ. The CDR3 runs 14 residues. Between the trimmed V and J ends, which lost 0 bases and 5 bases, there was a span of 10 bases. This sequence originates from a woman aged 25 to 45 in good health. V usage is TRBV5-1 and J usage is TRBJ2-3; no clear D gene. The specimen sequenced was naive CD4+ T cells from blood. The chain's CDR3 is CASSLDGYGDTQYF. The CDR3 nucleotides are TGCGCCAGCAGCTTGGACGGTTATGGAGATACGCAGTATTTT. Looking up the rest from reference TRBV5-1 and TRBJ2-3 gives the full variable domain: KAGVTQTPRYLIKTRGQQVTLSCSPISGHRSVSWYQQTPGQGLQFLFEYFSETQRNKGNFPGRFSGRQFSNSRSEMNVSTLELGDSALYLCASSLDGYGDTQYFGPGTRLTVL.